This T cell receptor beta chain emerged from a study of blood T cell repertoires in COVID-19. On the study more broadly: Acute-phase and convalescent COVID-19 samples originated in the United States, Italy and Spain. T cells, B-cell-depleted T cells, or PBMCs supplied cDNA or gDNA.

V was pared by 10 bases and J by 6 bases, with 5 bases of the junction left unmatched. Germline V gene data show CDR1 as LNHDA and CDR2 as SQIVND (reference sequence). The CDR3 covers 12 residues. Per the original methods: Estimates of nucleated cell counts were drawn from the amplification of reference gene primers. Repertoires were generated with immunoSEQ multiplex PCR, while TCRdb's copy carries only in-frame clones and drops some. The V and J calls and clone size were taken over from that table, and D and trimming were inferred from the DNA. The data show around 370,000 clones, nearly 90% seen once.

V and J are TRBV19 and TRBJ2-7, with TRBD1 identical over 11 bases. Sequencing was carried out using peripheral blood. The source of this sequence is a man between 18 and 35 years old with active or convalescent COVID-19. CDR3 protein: CATTGTGGEQYF. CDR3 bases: TGTGCCACCACCGGGACAGGGGGCGAGCAGTACTTC.